The clone carrying this T cell receptor beta chain was detected many times. The entry originates in a study of T-cell reconstitution after alpha-beta-depleted transplantation in children. Preparation of the TCRbeta library was carried out with unique molecular identifiers. TCRdb reprocessed the PCR reads via MiXCR and lists one record per CDR3 protein. The table records about 110,000 distinct CDR3 sequences, around 10% of them present only once. The ends were cut back, 5 bases at V and 1 base at J, with 14 bases in the middle. Germline values: CDR1 SGHAT, CDR2 FQDESV (reference sequence). The CDR3 runs 15 residues.

The sequencing here drew on PBMCs from the stem cell graft donor, taken from the stem cell graft. The chain has TRBV11-1 and TRBJ1-1; no clear D. The TCR sequence derives from a human donor who donated a stem cell graft to a child with acute lymphoblastic leukemia. CDR3 coding DNA: TGTGCCAGCAGCCCCGGGCCGACGAAGAACACTGAAGCTTTCTTT. Residues: CASSPGPTKNTEAFF.